This T cell receptor beta chain was sequenced in a study of shared clonotypes between healthy human individuals. Regarding the study as a whole: Collection of samples was limited to blood; tissue repertoires likely differ. The study's rarefaction showed incomplete sorted-subset sequencing despite large depth.

In the case of this clone: Its antigen is still unknown.

The study drew all its donors from Caucasian adults living in Nashville, Tennessee. Assay execution took place at the deep level. The data were produced by immunoSEQ multiplex PCR, yet TCRdb's version contains in-frame clones alone and is incomplete. The top ten hold about 1.7% of the sample, which has about 660,000 clones, about 74% seen once. The specimen was memory CD4+ T cells sorted from blood. Indicated subset: CD45RA-negative fraction. The receptor was isolated from a woman in her 30s in good health.

For the CDR3, the DNA is TGTGCCAGTAGTGTGTTTAGCGCCCGGAACAATGAGCAGTTCTTC. This translates into CASSVFSARNNEQFF. This rearrangement joins TRBV19 to TRBJ2-1; a weak D match, TRBD2 (5 bases). In germline, CDR1 is LNHDA, CDR2 SQIVND (reference sequence). The CDR3 is 15 amino acids. V lost 5 bases to trimming and J lost 5 bases, with 16 bases between them.